This note documents a single TCR beta chain sequence. This sample was taken from a study of control samples from healthy donors and cancer patients. The CDR3 is made up of 16 amino acids. V shed 4 bases and J 5 bases; nucleotides not matched to a gene: 6. Per the germline V gene, CDR1 is LNHDA and CDR2 is SQIVND (reference sequence). Assay used: immunoSEQ multiplex PCR; TCRdb lists only in-frame clones, some missing. Of roughly 450,000 clones in the sample, 80% to 95% were seen once. The sequencing sample was made of PBMCs. This receptor was identified in a man aged 35 to 55 with head and neck cancer. The rearrangement uses TRBV19 and TRBJ1-5; TRBD1 matches 12 bases. The CDR3 spells CASSNPGQGAYQPQHF. CDR3 in DNA: TGTGCCAGTAGTAATCCGGGACAGGGGGCCTATCAGCCCCAGCATTTT.